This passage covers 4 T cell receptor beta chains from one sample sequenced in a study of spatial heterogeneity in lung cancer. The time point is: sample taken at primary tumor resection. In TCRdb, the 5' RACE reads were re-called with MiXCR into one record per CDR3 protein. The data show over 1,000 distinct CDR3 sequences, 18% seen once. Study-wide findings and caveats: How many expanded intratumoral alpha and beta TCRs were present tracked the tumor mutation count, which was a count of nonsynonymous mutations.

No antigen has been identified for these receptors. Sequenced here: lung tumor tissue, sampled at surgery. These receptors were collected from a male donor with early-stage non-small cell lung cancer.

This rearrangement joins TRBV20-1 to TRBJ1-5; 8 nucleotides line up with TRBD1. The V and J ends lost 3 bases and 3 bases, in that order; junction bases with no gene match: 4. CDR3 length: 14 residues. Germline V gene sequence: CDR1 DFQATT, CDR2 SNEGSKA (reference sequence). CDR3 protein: CSASSGGVNQPQHF. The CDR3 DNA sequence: TGCAGTGCTAGTTCAGGGGGCGTCAATCAGCCCCAGCATTTT.

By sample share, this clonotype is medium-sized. CDR3 DNA sequence: TGTGCCAGCAGCACGACCCTAGGGGGGGCACCCCTCTCTGGGGCCAACGTCCTGACTTTC. This encodes CASSTTLGGAPLSGANVLTF. The chain joins TRBV11-2 to TRBJ2-6; perhaps TRBD2 as D (7 bases). Germline CDR1 SGHAT, CDR2 FQNNGV. Trimming took off 5 bases at V and 0 bases at J, with 23 bases between the two ends. The CDR3 is 20 residues long.

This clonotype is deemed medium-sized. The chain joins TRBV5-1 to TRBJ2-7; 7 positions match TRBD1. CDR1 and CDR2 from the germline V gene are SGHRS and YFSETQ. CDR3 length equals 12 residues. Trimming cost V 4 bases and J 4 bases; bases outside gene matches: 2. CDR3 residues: CASSLTGYEQYF. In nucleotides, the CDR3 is TGCGCCAGCAGCCTGACAGGGTACGAGCAGTACTTC.

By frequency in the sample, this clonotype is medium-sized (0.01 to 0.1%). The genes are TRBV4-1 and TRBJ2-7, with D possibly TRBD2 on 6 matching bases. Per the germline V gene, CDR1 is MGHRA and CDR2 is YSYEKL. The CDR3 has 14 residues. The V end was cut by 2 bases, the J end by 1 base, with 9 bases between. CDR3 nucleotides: TGCGCCAGCAGCCAAAACCGGGGGTCCTACGAGCAGTACTTC. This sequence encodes CASSQNRGSYEQYF.